Presented here are 7 T cell receptor beta chains from one specimen sequenced in a study of vaccination and CD4 T cells after COVID-19. With the Oncomine TCR Beta short-read assay, DNA from cultured CD4+ T cells was sequenced. TCRdb re-derived calls from the PCR reads in MiXCR, one entry per CDR3 protein. Here the sample spans about 20,000 distinct CDR3 sequences, 45% to 60% being singletons. For these TCRs, the target antigens are not known. The treatment is: roughly 11-day PBMC culture with coronavirus spike peptide pools or control peptides (ViraFEST assay). Sequencing was carried out using CD4+ T cells from blood, cultured in vitro. These receptors all stem from a human donor who had recovered from COVID-19.

The chain couples TRBV20-1 to TRBJ1-2, with D perhaps TRBD1 (5 bases). V was pared by 2 bases and J by 1 base, with 11 bases between. The CDR3 covers 14 residues. Germline assignment: CDR1 DFQATT and CDR2 SNEGSKA (reference sequence). The CDR3 is CSARFPGLNYGYTF. In DNA, the CDR3 is TGCAGTGCTAGATTTCCAGGGCTTAACTATGGCTACACCTTC.

This chain uses TRBV5-5 with TRBJ1-2, with TRBD1 matching over 10 bases. CDR3 size: 15 residues. Germline CDR1 and CDR2: SGHKS and YYEKEE (reference sequence). J gave up 4 bases and V 2 bases, and 5 bases lay outside the gene matches. CDR3 in amino acids: CASSFDRGPFYGYTF. CDR3 in DNA: TGTGCCAGCAGCTTTGACAGGGGGCCCTTCTATGGCTACACCTTC.

The chain couples TRBV27 to TRBJ1-2, with 9 bases fitting TRBD1. The CDR3 sequence is 13 residues long. CDR1 and CDR2 from the germline V gene are MNHEY and SMNVEV (reference sequence). The trim removed 10 bases at V and 2 bases at J, leaving 5 bases unmatched. DNA of the CDR3: TGTGCCACCGTCGGGACAGGGAACTATGGCTACACCTTC. Translation: CATVGTGNYGYTF.

This sequence joins TRBV5-3 and TRBJ2-7, with 7 bases identical to TRBD2. TRBV5-3 belongs to the ORF category, with a function that is uncertain. The CDR3 length is 18 residues. Unmatched junction bases numbered 15, after V lost 1 base and J lost 2 bases. DNA of the CDR3: TGTGCCAGAAGCTTGACCCCAGCGGGGAAAGGCGGGGCCTACGAGCAGTACTTC. This sequence encodes CARSLTPAGKGGAYEQYF.

The gene calls are TRBV7-8 and TRBJ1-1; D uncertain. The length of the CDR3 is 13 residues. The V gene lost 7 bases and the J gene lost 1 base, with 10 bases spanning the gap. The germline V gene has CDR1 SGHVS and CDR2 FQNEAQ. The CDR3 region has the DNA TGTGCCAGCAAGTGGGTACCGAACACTGAAGCTTTCTTT. Protein: CASKWVPNTEAFF.

V usage is TRBV11-3 and J usage is TRBJ2-7; 9 nucleotides line up with TRBD1. The CDR3 totals 15 residues. Germline values: CDR1 SGHNT, CDR2 YENEEA. V lost 4 bases to trimming and J lost 5 bases; unmatched junction nucleotides: 9. This chain's CDR3 is CASSSYRTGADEQYF. In nucleotides, the CDR3 is TGTGCCAGCAGCTCTTACAGGACAGGGGCGGACGAGCAGTACTTC.

The CDR3 region has the DNA TGTGCCATCAGACACCGGGACACGAATAATTCACCCCTCCACTTT. It encodes CAIRHRDTNNSPLHF. V gene TRBV10-3 combines with J gene TRBJ1-6; tentatively, D is TRBD1 (6 bases). Trimming removed 6 bases from V and 5 bases from J, with 14 bases in between. This CDR3 has 15 residues. The germline CDR1 and CDR2 sequences are ENHRY and SYGVKD.